One sample yielded the 20 T cell receptor beta chains listed below, sequenced in a study of blood T cell repertoires in COVID-19. TCRdb's copy holds only in-frame clones and misses some; the assay was immunoSEQ multiplex PCR. The table has 150,000 to 200,000 clones, approximately 88% seen once. Sequenced: peripheral blood. The receptors stem from a woman older than 75 with active or convalescent COVID-19.

This clone was seen a handful of times. The rearrangement links TRBV5-1 to TRBJ1-6; D might be TRBD1 (5 bases). In germline, CDR1 is SGHRS, CDR2 YFSETQ. The CDR3 is 14 amino acids. The germline V and J ends were trimmed by 0 bases and 9 bases, with 10 bases remaining between them. The CDR3 bases are TGCGCCAGCAGCTTGGGGCAGGGTACTTCACCCCTCCACTTT. This sequence encodes CASSLGQGTSPLHF.

A remark on this clone: The sample carries other DNA sequences with the same CDR3. V usage is TRBV7-2 and J usage is TRBJ1-5; D ambiguous. The V end lost 8 bases, the J end lost 2 bases, and 10 bases lay between the germline ends. Germline lookup yields CDR1 SGHTA and CDR2 FQGNSA. The CDR3 loop spans 13 amino acids. CDR3 residues: CASSSQGNQPQHF. DNA of the CDR3: TGTGCCAGCTCAAGTCAGGGCAATCAGCCCCAGCATTTT.

The chain combines TRBV19 with TRBJ1-2, with 7 bases identical to TRBD1. V lost 3 bases to trimming and J lost 4 bases; unmatched junction nucleotides: 5. Germline CDR1 reads LNHDA; CDR2 reads SQIVND (reference sequence). This CDR3 contains 14 residues. The CDR3 coding sequence is TGTGCCAGTAGTATTAGGGGGCTCAGCTATGGCTACACCTTC. Its protein product is CASSIRGLSYGYTF.

The chain employs TRBV28 and TRBJ1-1, with a tentative D call TRBD1 (6 bases). The CDR3 runs to 15 residues. The germline V gene has CDR1 MDHEN and CDR2 SYDVKM. Deletions cut 3 bases from V and 4 bases from J, with 15 bases between. CDR3 coding DNA: TGTGCCAGCAGTTTCCCCCTGGACAGAGTCACTGAAGCTTTCTTT. Translated: CASSFPLDRVTEAFF.

This clone was counted a single time. V usage is TRBV6-6 and J usage is TRBJ1-5; D is perhaps TRBD1 (5 bases). V was shortened by 4 bases and J by 4 bases, with 11 bases between the two germline ends. The germline CDR1 and CDR2 sequences are MNHNY and SVGAGI (reference sequence). The CDR3 has 14 residues. CDR3 region: CASSSRDGNQPQHF. The CDR3 coding sequence is TGTGCCAGCAGTTCGCGGGACGGTAATCAGCCCCAGCATTTT.

The chain employs TRBV4-1 and TRBJ1-1; D gene uncertain. The V end lost 0 bases, the J end lost 0 bases, and 14 bases lay between the germline ends. CDR1 MGHRA and CDR2 YSYEKL come from the germline V gene. This CDR3 region has 17 residues. CDR3 DNA: TGCGCCAGCAGCCAAGATCGCCGGGAGCCCATGAACACTGAAGCTTTCTTT. It encodes CASSQDRREPMNTEAFF.

This chain links TRBV4-3 with TRBJ2-7, with a weak D call TRBD1 (5 bases). Germline CDR1 LGHNA, CDR2 YSLEER. Trimming pared 0 bases from V and 4 bases from J, leaving 19 bases between. CDR3 length: 17 residues. CDR3 nucleotides: TGCGCCAGCAGCCAAGAAAGGACACCCAGCTCCGGGTACGAGCAGTACTTC. This translates into CASSQERTPSSGYEQYF.

In its sample, this clone was seen a few times. V usage is TRBV6-1 and J usage is TRBJ1-6, with TRBD1 matching over 8 bases. This CDR3 is 15 amino acids long. Per germline, CDR1 MNHNS and CDR2 SASEGT. V trimming: 0 bases; J trimming: 10 bases; junction bases outside the gene matches: 5. The CDR3 loop is CASSEADRGGSPLHF. The DNA for the CDR3 is TGTGCCAGCAGTGAAGCAGACAGGGGCGGGTCACCCCTCCACTTT.

V gene TRBV5-1 combines with J gene TRBJ1-4; 10 positions agree with TRBD1. Germline CDR1 SGHRS, CDR2 YFSETQ. The V and J ends lost 3 bases and 7 bases, in that order; junction bases with no gene match: 6. The CDR3 is 15 residues long. The CDR3 nucleotides are TGCGCCAGCAGCTGGACGGGACAGGGGTCTGAAAAACTGTTTTTT. Its protein is CASSWTGQGSEKLFF.

The J gene is TRBJ2-2, the V gene TRBV3-1 (or the pseudogene TRBV3-2); 10 nucleotides agree with TRBD2. The V gene's germline CDR1 is LGHDT and CDR2 YNNKEL (reference sequence). After removal of 2 bases from V and 5 bases from J, the junction contained 2 bases not matched to a gene. This CDR3 region has 15 residues. CDR3 residues: CASSQPGLATGELFF. DNA for the CDR3: TGTGCCAGCAGCCAACCGGGACTAGCGACCGGGGAGCTGTTTTTT.

The CDR3 reads CASSRQGGLEAFF. The CDR3 DNA is TGTGCCAGCAGCCGCCAGGGGGGCCTGGAAGCTTTCTTT. The rearrangement links TRBV14 to TRBJ1-1; 7 bases match TRBD1. Trimming took 4 bases from V and 8 from J; bases not matched to a gene: 7. Germline CDR1 and CDR2: SGHDN and FVKESK. The CDR3 totals 13 residues.

Concerning this clone: This sample includes further DNA sequences coding for the same CDR3. The chain joins TRBV5-1 to TRBJ1-5; 10 bases align to TRBD1. V lost 4 bases and J lost 4; bases outside the gene matches: 5. Germline CDR1 SGHRS, CDR2 YFSETQ. The CDR3 length is 15 residues. As DNA, the CDR3 is TGCGCCAGCAGCCCGGGGGGACAGGGGAATCAGCCCCAGCATTTT. It encodes CASSPGGQGNQPQHF.

V usage is TRBV5-4 and J usage is TRBJ2-7; D is unclear. The CDR3 is made up of 14 amino acids. V was pared by 2 bases and J by 0 bases, with 9 bases between. CDR1 and CDR2 (germline): SGHNT, YYREEE (reference sequence). The CDR3 spells CASSFDLLSYEQYF. In DNA form, the CDR3 reads TGTGCCAGCAGCTTTGACTTGCTCTCCTACGAGCAGTACTTC.

This chain connects TRBV6-6 to TRBJ2-1; D is uncertain. CDR1 MNHNY and CDR2 SVGAGI come from the germline V gene (reference sequence). This CDR3 has 15 amino acids. The ends were cut back, 6 bases at V and 1 base at J, with 13 bases in the middle. CDR3 coding DNA: TGTGCCAGCAGACCCAACACGAATTCCTACAATGAGCAGTTCTTC. This encodes CASRPNTNSYNEQFF.

V is TRBV7-9 and J is TRBJ1-3; no reliable D call. Germline V gene lookup returns CDR1 SEHNR and CDR2 FQNEAQ (reference sequence). V dropped 5 bases and J dropped 0 bases, with 14 bases sitting between them. The CDR3 is 16 amino acids. CDR3 coding DNA: TGTGCCAGCAGCCCAAGGCGGGAGAGCTCTGGAAACACCATATATTTT. Encoded protein: CASSPRRESSGNTIYF.

The table lists this clone with a count of one. The chain uses TRBV4-3 and TRBJ1-1, with 7 bases lining up with TRBD1. CDR3 length: 16 residues. Trimming cost V 0 bases and J 3 bases; bases outside gene matches: 7. Per germline, CDR1 LGHNA and CDR2 YSLEER. The CDR3 here is CASSQDPPGGYTEAFF. The CDR3 nucleotides read TGCGCCAGCAGCCAAGATCCCCCAGGGGGATACACTGAAGCTTTCTTT.

The chain couples TRBV19 to TRBJ1-5; TRBD1 matches 10 bases. The CDR3 consists of 15 residues. Germline V lookup: CDR1 LNHDA, CDR2 SQIVND (reference sequence). With 0 bases clipped from V and 7 bases from J, the junction kept 3 bases outside the gene matches. The CDR3 coding sequence is TGTGCCAGTAGTATAGAGGACAGGGGGAGCCAGCCCCAGCATTTT. Protein: CASSIEDRGSQPQHF.

The rearrangement links TRBV2 to TRBJ1-5, with 9 bases that match TRBD1. This CDR3 is 18 amino acids long. V trimming: 0 bases; J trimming: 6 bases; junction bases outside the gene matches: 12. In germline, CDR1 is SNHLY, CDR2 FYNNEI. The CDR3 loop is CASSEAQLTGGKFQPQHF. Written as DNA, the CDR3 is TGTGCCAGCAGTGAAGCCCAACTGACAGGGGGAAAGTTTCAGCCCCAGCATTTT.

In its sample, this clone was seen a few times. The chain is built from TRBV5-1 and TRBJ2-5; a weak D match, TRBD2 (6 bases). CDR3 length: 16 amino acids. Trimming shortened V by 3 bases and J by 0 bases, and 15 bases separated the two germline ends. CDR1 and CDR2 (germline): SGHRS, YFSETQ. The CDR3 sequence: CASSSDAGRNQETQYF. For the CDR3, the DNA is TGCGCCAGCAGCTCAGACGCGGGACGGAACCAAGAGACCCAGTACTTC.

The V call is TRBV19, the J call TRBJ1-2, with 8 nucleotides matching TRBD1. CDR1 and CDR2 from the germline V gene are LNHDA and SQIVND (reference sequence). CDR3 size: 17 residues. The junction had 18 bases not matched to a gene; V was cut back by 6 bases and J by 6 bases. CDR3 coding DNA: TGTGCCAGTAGAACCCCAGATCAGGGGGCAAGAATCCATGGCTACACCTTC. This sequence encodes CASRTPDQGARIHGYTF.